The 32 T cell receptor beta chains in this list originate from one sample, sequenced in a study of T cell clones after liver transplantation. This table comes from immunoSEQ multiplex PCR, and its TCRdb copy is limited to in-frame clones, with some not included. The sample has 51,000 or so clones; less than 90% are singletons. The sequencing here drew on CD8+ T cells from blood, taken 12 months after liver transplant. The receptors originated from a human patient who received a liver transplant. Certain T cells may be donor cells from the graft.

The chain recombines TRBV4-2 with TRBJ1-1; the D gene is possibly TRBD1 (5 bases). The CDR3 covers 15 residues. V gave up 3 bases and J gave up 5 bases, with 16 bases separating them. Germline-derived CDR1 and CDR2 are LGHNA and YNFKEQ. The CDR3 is CASSQLQGAPTEAFF. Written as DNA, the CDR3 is TGTGCCAGCAGCCAGCTTCAGGGTGCTCCGACTGAAGCTTTCTTT.

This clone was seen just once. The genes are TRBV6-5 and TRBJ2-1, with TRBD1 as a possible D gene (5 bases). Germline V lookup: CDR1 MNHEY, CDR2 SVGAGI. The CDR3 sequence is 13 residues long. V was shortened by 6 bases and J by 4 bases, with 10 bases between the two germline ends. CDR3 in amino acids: CASRAGNYNEQFF. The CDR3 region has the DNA TGTGCCAGCAGGGCAGGGAATTACAATGAGCAGTTCTTC.

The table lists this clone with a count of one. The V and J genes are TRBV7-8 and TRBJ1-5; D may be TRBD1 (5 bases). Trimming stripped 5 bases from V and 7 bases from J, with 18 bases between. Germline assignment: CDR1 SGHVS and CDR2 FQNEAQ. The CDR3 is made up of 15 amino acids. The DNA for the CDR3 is TGTGCCAGCAGCCCTCTGGGCAGGGTGGAGCAGCCCCAGCATTTT. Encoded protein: CASSPLGRVEQPQHF.

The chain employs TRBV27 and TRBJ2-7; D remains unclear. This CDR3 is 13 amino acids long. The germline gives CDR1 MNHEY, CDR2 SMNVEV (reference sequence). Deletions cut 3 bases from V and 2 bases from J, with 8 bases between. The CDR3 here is CASSFQTTYEQYF. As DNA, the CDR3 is TGTGCCAGCAGTTTTCAAACCACCTACGAGCAGTACTTC.

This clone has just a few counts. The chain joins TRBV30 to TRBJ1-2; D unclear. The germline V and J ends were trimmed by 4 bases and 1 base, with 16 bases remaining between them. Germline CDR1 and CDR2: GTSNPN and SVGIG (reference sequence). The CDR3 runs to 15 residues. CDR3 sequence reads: CAWKGWAGNNYGYTF. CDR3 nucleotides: TGTGCCTGGAAAGGTTGGGCTGGGAATAACTATGGCTACACCTTC.

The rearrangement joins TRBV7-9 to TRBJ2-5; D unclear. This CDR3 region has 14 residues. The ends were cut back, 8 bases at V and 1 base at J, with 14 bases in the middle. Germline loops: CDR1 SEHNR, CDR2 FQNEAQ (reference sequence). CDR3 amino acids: CASLEIRFQETQYF. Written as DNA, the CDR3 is TGTGCCAGCCTCGAAATAAGGTTCCAAGAGACCCAGTACTTC.

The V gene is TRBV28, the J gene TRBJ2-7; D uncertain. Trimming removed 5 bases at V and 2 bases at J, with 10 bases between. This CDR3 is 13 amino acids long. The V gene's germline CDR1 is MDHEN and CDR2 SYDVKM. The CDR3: CASSPLAPYEQYF. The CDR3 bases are TGTGCCAGCAGTCCTTTGGCCCCCTACGAGCAGTACTTC.

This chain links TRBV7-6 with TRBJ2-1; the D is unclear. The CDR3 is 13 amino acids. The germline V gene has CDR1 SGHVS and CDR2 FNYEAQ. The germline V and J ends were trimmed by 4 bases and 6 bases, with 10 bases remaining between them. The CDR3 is CASSSSELNEQFF. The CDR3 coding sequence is TGTGCCAGCAGCTCCAGCGAACTCAATGAGCAGTTCTTC. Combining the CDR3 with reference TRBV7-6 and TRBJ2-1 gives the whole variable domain GAGVSQSPRYKVTKRGQDVALRCDPISGHVSLYWYRQALGQGPEFLTYFNYEAQQDKSGLPNDRFSAERPEGSISTLTIQRTEQRDSAMYRCASSSSELNEQFFGPGTRLTVL.

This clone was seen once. This CDR3 reads CSVLPGGLSGYTF. The CDR3 DNA is TGCAGCGTTCTCCCAGGGGGGCTTAGTGGCTACACCTTC. The genes are TRBV29-1 and TRBJ1-2; 7 bases are shared with TRBD1. The CDR3 totals 13 residues. Trimming cost V 5 bases and J 7 bases; bases outside gene matches: 10. Germline loops: CDR1 SQVTM, CDR2 ANQGSEA.

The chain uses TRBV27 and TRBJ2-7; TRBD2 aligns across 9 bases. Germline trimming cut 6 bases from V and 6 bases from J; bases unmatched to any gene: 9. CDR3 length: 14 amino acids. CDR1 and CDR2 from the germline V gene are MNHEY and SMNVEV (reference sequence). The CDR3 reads CASSLRLAVVEQYF. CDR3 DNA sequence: TGTGCCAGCAGCCTTAGACTAGCGGTAGTCGAGCAGTACTTC.

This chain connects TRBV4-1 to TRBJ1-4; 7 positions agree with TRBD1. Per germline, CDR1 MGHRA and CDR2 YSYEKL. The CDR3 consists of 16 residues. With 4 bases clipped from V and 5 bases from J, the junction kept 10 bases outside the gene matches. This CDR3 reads CASSPAMGQINEKLFF. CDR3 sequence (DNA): TGCGCCAGCAGCCCGGCTATGGGACAGATAAATGAAAAACTGTTTTTT.

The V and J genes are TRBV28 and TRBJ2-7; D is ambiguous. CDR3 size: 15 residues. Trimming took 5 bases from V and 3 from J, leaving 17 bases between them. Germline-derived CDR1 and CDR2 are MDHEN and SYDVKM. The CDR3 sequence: CASSPGLAPYYEQYF. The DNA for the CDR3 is TGTGCCAGCAGTCCCGGCCTGGCCCCTTACTACGAGCAGTACTTC. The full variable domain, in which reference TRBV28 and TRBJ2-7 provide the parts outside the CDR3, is DVKVTQSSRYLVKRTGEKVFLECVQDMDHENMFWYRQDPGLGLRLIYFSYDVKMKEKGDIPEGYSVSREKKERFSLILESASTNQTSMYLCASSPGLAPYYEQYFGPGTRLTVT.

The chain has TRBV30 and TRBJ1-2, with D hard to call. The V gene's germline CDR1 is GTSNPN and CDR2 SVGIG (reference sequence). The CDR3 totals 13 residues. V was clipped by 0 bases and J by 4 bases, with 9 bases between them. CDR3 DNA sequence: TGTGCCTGGAGTGTAGCCCGGACCTATGGCTACACCTTC. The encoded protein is CAWSVARTYGYTF.

In nucleotides, the CDR3 is TGTGCCAGCAGCTTAACATCCGGGGGCTACAATGAGCAGTTCTTC. Translating gives CASSLTSGGYNEQFF. The chain couples TRBV7-3 to TRBJ2-1; D is perhaps TRBD2 (6 bases). The CDR3 has 15 amino acids. Germline V lookup: CDR1 SGHTA, CDR2 FQGTGA. Trimming stripped 0 bases from V and 3 bases from J, with 9 bases between.

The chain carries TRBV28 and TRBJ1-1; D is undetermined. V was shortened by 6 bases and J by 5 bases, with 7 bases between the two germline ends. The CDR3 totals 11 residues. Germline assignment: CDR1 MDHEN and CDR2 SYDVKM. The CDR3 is CASRVGTEAFF. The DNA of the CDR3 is TGTGCCAGCAGGGTGGGGACTGAAGCTTTCTTT.

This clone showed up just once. As DNA, the CDR3 is TGCGCCAGCAGCCTAGGGGCAGGGAGGGCAGATACGCAGTATTTT. Amino acids: CASSLGAGRADTQYF. The chain carries TRBV4-1 and TRBJ2-3, with 7 bases lining up with TRBD2. V lost 4 bases to trimming and J lost 4 bases; unmatched junction nucleotides: 8. CDR3 length equals 15 residues. Per the germline V gene, CDR1 is MGHRA and CDR2 is YSYEKL.

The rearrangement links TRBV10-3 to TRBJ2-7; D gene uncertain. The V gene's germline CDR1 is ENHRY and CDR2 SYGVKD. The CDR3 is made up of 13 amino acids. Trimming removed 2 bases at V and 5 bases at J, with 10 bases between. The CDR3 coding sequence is TGTGCCATCAGTGAGACGCTAGTTAACGAGCAGTACTTC. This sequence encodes CAISETLVNEQYF.

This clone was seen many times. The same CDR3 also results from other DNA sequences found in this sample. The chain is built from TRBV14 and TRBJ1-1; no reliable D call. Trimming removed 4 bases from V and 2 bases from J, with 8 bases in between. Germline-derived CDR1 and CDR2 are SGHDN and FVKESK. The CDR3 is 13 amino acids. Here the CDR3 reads CASSLTVNTEAFF. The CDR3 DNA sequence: TGTGCCAGCAGCCTGACGGTTAACACTGAAGCTTTCTTT.

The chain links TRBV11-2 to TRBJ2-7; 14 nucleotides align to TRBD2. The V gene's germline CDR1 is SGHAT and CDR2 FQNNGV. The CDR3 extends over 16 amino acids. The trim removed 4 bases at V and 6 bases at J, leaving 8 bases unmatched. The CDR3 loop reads CASSSSGLAGGLEQYF. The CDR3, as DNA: TGTGCCAGCAGCTCCTCCGGACTAGCGGGAGGTCTCGAGCAGTACTTC.

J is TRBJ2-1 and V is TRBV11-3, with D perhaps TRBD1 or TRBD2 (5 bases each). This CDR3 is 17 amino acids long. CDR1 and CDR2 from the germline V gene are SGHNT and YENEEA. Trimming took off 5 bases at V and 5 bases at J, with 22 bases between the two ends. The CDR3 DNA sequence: TGTGCCAGCAGCCCTTCCGACTGGGGGAGTAACCACAATGAGCAGTTCTTC. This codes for CASSPSDWGSNHNEQFF.

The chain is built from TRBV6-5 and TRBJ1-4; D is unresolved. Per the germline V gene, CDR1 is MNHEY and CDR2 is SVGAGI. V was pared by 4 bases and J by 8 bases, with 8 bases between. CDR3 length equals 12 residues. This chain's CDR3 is CASSSNEEKLFF. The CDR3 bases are TGTGCCAGCAGTTCCAATGAGGAAAAACTGTTTTTT.

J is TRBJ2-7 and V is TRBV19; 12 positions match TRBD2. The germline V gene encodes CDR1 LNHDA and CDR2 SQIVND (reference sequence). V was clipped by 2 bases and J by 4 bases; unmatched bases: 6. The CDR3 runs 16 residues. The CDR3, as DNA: TGTGCCAGTAGTATAATAGGACTAGCGGGACTATACGAGCAGTACTTC. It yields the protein CASSIIGLAGLYEQYF.

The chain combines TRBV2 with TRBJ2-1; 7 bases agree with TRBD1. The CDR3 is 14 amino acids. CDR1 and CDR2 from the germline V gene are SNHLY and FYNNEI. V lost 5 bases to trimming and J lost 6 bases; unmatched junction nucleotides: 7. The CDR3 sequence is CASSTRDSTNEQFF. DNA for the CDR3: TGTGCCAGCAGTACCCGGGACAGCACCAATGAGCAGTTCTTC.

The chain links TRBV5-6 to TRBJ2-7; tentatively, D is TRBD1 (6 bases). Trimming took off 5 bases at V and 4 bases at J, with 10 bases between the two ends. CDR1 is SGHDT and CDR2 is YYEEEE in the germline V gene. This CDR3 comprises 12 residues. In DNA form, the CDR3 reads TGTGCCAGCAGACAGGGCCGATACGAGCAGTACTTC. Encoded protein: CASRQGRYEQYF.

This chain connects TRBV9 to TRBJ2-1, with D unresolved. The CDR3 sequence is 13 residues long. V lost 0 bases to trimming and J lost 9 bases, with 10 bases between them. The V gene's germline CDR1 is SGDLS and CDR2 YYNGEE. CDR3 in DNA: TGTGCCAGCAGCGTAGTCCCGACGGCTGAGCAGTTCTTC. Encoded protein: CASSVVPTAEQFF. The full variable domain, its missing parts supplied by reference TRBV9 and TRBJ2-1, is DSGVTQTPKHLITATGQRVTLRCSPRSGDLSVYWYQQSLDQGLQFLIQYYNGEERAKGNILERFSAQQFPDLHSELNLSSLELGDSALYFCASSVVPTAEQFFGPGTRLTVL.

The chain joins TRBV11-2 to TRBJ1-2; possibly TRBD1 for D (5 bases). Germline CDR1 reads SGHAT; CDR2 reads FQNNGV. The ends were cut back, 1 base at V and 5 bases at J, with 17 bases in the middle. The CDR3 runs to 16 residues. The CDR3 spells CASSLGGVGAKYGYTF. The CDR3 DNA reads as TGTGCCAGCAGCTTAGGTGGTGTAGGGGCCAAATATGGCTACACCTTC.

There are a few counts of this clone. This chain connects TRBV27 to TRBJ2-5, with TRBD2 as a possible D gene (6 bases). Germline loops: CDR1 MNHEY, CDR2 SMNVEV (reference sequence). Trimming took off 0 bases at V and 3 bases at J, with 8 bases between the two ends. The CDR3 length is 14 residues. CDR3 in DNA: TGTGCCAGCAGTTTATCTAGCGGAAAAGAGACCCAGTACTTC. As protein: CASSLSSGKETQYF.

CDR3: CAISEGVILPYNEQFF. CDR3 nucleotides: TGTGCCATCAGTGAAGGTGTAATCCTTCCTTACAATGAGCAGTTCTTC. The rearrangement links TRBV10-3 to TRBJ2-1; no clear D. The germline V and J ends were trimmed by 3 bases and 4 bases, with 16 bases remaining between them. The CDR3 contains 16 residues. Germline lookup yields CDR1 ENHRY and CDR2 SYGVKD.

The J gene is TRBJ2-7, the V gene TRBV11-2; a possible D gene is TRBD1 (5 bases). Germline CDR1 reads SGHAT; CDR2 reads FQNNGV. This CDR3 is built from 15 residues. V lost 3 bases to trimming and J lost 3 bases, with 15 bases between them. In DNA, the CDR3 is TGTGCCAGCAGCTTTACCGCAGGGTTGTTCTACGAGCAGTACTTC. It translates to CASSFTAGLFYEQYF.

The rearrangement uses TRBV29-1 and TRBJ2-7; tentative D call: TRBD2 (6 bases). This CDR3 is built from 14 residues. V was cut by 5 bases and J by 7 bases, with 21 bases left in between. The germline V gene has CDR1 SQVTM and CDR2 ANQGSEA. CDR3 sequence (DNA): TGCAGCGTTACGGACGGACTATACTCGTGGGAGCAGTACTTC. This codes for CSVTDGLYSWEQYF.

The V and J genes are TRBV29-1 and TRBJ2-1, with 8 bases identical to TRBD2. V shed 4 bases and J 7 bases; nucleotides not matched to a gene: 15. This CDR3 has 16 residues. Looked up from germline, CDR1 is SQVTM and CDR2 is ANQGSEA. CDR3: CSVGELADSLGNEQFF. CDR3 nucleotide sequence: TGCAGCGTTGGGGAACTAGCGGACTCCCTAGGGAATGAGCAGTTCTTC.

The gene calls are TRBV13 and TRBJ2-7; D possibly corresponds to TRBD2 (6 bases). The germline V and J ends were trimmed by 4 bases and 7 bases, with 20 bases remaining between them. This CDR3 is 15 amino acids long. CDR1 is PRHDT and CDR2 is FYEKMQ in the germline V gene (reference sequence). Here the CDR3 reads CASSSRGTPSQEQYF. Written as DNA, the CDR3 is TGTGCCAGCAGCTCCCGAGGGACTCCCTCTCAAGAGCAGTACTTC.